There are many counts of the clone carrying this T cell receptor beta chain. The antigen is unknown. These data come from a study of glioma-infiltrating T cells. The study's findings and limits: Above-expected tissue-blood divergence occurred in all gliomas, most in low-grade ones. Only very few CDR3 sequences appeared in both tissue and blood.

Using RNA template, CDR3s of TCR alpha and beta were amplified with iRepertoire arm-PCR. TCRdb passed the multiplex PCR reads through MiXCR, listing each CDR3 protein once. The sample shows 20,000 to 25,000 distinct CDR3 sequences, roughly 25% of them seen only once. The V gene's germline CDR1 is SEHNR and CDR2 FQNEAQ (reference sequence). V lost 4 bases, J lost 2 bases, and 13 bases lay in between. This CDR3 is built from 15 residues. The specimen was glioma tissue, nonneoplastic brain tissue, or PBMCs (not recorded which). The V gene is TRBV7-9, the J gene TRBJ2-3; D is possibly TRBD2 (5 bases). This receptor was obtained from a human donor with low-grade glioma or glioblastoma, undergoing nonglioma brain surgery, or in good health (not recorded which). The CDR3 loop is CASSSRTGFTDTQYF. In DNA, the CDR3 is TGTGCCAGCAGCTCCCGGACTGGCTTCACAGATACGCAGTATTTT.